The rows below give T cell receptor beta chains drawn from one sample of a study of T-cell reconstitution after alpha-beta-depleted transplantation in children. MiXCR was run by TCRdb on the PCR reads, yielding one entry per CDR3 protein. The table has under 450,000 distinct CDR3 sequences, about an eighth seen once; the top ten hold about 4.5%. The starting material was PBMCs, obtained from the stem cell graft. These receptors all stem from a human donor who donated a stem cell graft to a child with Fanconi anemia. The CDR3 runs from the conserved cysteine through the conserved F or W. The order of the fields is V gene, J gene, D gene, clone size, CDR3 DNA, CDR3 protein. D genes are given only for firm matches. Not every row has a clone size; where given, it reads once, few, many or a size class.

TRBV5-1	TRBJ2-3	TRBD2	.	TGCGCCAGCAGCTCCGGGACTAGCGTGGATACGCAGTATTTT	CASSSGTSVDTQYF
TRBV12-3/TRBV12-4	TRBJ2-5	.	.	TGTGCCAGCAGGGGATGGGGGGCGTCGGAGACCCAGTACTTC	CASRGWGASETQYF
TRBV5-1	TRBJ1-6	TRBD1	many	TGCGCCAGCAGCTTGGAAGACAGGGGCAAGAATTCACCCCTCCACTTT	CASSLEDRGKNSPLHF
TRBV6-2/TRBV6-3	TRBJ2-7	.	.	TGTGCCAGCAGTTCCGGACAGAGAACCTACGAGCAGTACTTC	CASSSGQRTYEQYF
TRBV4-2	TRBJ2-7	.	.	TGTGCCAGCAGCCAAGATCCGGGGGCTTACGAGCAGTACTTC	CASSQDPGAYEQYF
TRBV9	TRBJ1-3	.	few	TGTGCCAGCAGCGTAGTTCCCCTCTCTGGAAACACCATATATTTT	CASSVVPLSGNTIYF
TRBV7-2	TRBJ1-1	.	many	TGTGCCAGCAGCTTCACTCTCGGGACGGAGACAACTGAAGCTTTCTTT	CASSFTLGTETTEAFF
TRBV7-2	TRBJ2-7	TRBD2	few	TGTGCCAGCAGCTTAAAAAGCGGGGGCTACGAGCAGTACTTC	CASSLKSGGYEQYF
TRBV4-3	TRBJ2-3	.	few	TGCGCCAGCAGCCCTGGGACACTCACAGATACGCAGTATTTT	CASSPGTLTDTQYF
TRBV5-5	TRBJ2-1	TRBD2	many	TGTGCCAGCAGAACCGGGACTAGCGGGGGGTACAATGAGCAGTTCTTC	CASRTGTSGGYNEQFF
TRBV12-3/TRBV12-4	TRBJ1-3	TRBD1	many	TGTGCCAGCAGTACGACAGGGGACCCTGGAAACACCATATATTTT	CASSTTGDPGNTIYF
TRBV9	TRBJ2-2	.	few	TGTGCCAGCACCCGGGCCACCGGGGAGCTGTTTTTT	CASTRATGELFF
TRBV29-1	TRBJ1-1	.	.	TGCAGCGGGGGAAGGGGGAACACTGAAGCTTTCTTT	CSGGRGNTEAFF
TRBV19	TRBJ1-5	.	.	TGTGCCAGTAGTATAGGCGGGCAGCTCCCTAGCAATCAGCCCCAGCATTTT	CASSIGGQLPSNQPQHF
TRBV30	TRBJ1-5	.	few	TGTGCCGGGGGGGACGGGGGCAATCAGCCCCAGCATTTT	CAGGDGGNQPQHF
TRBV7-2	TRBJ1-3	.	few	TGTGCCAGCAGCCGCAAGTCAGGTTCCGAAGGAAACACCATATATTTT	CASSRKSGSEGNTIYF
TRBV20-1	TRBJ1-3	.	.	TGCAGTGCCCCGCACCCGGGCTCTGGAAACACCATATATTTT	CSAPHPGSGNTIYF
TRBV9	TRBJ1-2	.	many	TGTGCCAGCAGCGTAGCTATGGGGGGAGAGTCTGGCTACACCTTC	CASSVAMGGESGYTF
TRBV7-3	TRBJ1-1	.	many	TGTGCCAGCAGCTTAAAATCGAACACTGAAGCTTTCTTT	CASSLKSNTEAFF
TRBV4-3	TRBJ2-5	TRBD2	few	TGCGCCAGCAGCCAAGTTCGGGGAGGGTCTCAAGAGACCCAGTACTTC	CASSQVRGGSQETQYF
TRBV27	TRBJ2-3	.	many	TGTGCCAGCAGTTTACTGGGAGGTACGCAGTATTTT	CASSLLGGTQYF
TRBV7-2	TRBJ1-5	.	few	TGTGCCAGCGGGAACCACAATCAGCCCCAGCATTTT	CASGNHNQPQHF
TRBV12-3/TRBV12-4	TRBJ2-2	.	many	TGTGCCAGCAGTTTTCGGCGGGCCGGGGAGCTGTTTTTT	CASSFRRAGELFF